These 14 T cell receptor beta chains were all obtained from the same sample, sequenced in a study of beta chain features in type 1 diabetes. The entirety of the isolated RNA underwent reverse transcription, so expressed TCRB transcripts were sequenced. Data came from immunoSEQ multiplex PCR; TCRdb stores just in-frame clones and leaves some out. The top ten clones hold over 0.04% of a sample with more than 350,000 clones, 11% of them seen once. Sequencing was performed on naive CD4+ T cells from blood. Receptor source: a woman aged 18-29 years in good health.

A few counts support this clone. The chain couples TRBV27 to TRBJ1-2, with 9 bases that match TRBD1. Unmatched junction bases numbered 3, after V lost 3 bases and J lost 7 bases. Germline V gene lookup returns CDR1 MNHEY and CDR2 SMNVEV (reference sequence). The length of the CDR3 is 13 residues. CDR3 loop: CASSFTGGGGYTF. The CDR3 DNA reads TGTGCCAGCAGTTTCACAGGGGGCGGTGGCTACACCTTC.

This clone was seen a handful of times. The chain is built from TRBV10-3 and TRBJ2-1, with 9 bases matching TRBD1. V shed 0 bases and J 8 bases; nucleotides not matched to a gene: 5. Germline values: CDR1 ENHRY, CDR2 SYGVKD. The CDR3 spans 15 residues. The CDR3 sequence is CAISESTGGPYEQFF. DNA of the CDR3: TGTGCCATCAGTGAGTCGACAGGGGGTCCTTATGAGCAGTTCTTC.

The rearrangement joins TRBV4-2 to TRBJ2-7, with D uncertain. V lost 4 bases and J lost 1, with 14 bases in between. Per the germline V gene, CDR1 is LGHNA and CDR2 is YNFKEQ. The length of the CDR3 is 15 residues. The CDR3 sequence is CASSREIPVSYEQYF. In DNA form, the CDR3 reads TGTGCCAGCAGCCGCGAGATACCCGTTTCCTACGAGCAGTACTTC.

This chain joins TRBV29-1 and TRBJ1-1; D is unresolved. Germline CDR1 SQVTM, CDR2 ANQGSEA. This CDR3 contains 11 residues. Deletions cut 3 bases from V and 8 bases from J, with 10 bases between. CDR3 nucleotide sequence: TGCAGCGTTGAGAGCGAAAGGGAAGCTTTCTTT. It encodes CSVESEREAFF.

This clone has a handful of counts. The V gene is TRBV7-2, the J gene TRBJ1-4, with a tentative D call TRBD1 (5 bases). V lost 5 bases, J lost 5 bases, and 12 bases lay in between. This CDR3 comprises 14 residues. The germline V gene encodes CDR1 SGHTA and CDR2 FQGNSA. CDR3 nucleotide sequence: TGTGCCAGCAGCCCTCGGGGGGTAAATGAAAAACTGTTTTTT. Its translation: CASSPRGVNEKLFF. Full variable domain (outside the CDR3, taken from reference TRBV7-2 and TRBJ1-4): GAGVSQSPSNKVTEKGKDVELRCDPISGHTALYWYRQSLGQGLEFLIYFQGNSAPDKSGLPSDRFSAERTGGSVSTLTIQRTQQEDSAVYLCASSPRGVNEKLFFGSGTQLSVL.

The CDR3: CASSPTGTMSQYF. The DNA for the CDR3 is TGTGCCAGCAGTCCTACGGGCACGATGAGCCAGTACTTC. The V and J genes are TRBV5-4 and TRBJ2-5; D gene unclear. Between the trimmed V and J ends, which lost 5 bases and 10 bases, there was a span of 18 bases. CDR1 and CDR2 from the germline V gene are SGHNT and YYREEE (reference sequence). The CDR3 spans 13 residues.

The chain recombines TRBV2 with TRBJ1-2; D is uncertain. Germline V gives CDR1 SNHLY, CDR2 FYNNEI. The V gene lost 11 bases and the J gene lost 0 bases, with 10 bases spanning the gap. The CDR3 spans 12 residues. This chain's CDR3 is CAGSIANYGYTF. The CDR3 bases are TGTGCCGGCTCAATTGCTAACTATGGCTACACCTTC.

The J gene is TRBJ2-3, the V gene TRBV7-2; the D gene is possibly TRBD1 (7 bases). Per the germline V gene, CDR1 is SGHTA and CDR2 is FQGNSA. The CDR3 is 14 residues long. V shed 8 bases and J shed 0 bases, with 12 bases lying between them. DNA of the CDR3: TGTGCCAGCGTTCAGGGGGGTAGCACAGATACGCAGTATTTT. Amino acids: CASVQGGSTDTQYF.

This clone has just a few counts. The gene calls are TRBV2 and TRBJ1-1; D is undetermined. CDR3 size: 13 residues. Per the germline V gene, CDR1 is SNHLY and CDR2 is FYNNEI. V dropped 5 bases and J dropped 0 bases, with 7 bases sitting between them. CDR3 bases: TGTGCCAGCAGTAACAGCTTGAACACTGAAGCTTTCTTT. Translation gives CASSNSLNTEAFF.

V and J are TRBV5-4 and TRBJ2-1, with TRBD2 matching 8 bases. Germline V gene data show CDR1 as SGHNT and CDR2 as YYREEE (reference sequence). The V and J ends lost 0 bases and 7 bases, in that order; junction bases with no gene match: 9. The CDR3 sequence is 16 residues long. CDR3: CASSLAGAGALNEQFF. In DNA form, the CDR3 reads TGTGCCAGCAGCTTGGCCGGAGCGGGGGCCTTAAATGAGCAGTTCTTC.

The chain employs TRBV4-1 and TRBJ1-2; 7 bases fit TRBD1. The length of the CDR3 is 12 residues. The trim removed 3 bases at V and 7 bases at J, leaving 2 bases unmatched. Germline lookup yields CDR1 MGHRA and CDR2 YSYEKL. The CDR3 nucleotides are TGCGCCAGCAGCCAGCCAGGGGGTGGCTACACCTTC. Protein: CASSQPGGGYTF.

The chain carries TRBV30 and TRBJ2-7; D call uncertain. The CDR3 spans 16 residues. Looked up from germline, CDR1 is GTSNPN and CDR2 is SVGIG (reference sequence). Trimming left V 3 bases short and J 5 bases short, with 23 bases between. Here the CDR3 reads CAWRLGPASGFDEQYF. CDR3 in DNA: TGTGCCTGGAGGCTCGGCCCAGCGTCGGGTTTCGACGAGCAGTACTTC.

The CDR3 region is CASSPHRQHGGYNEQFF. The CDR3 DNA reads TGTGCCAGCAGCCCACACCGACAACACGGGGGGTACAATGAGCAGTTCTTC. V and J are TRBV7-2 and TRBJ2-1; 7 nucleotides match TRBD2. Per the germline V gene, CDR1 is SGHTA and CDR2 is FQGNSA. V was pared by 5 bases and J by 4 bases, with 14 bases of the junction left unmatched. The CDR3 totals 17 residues.

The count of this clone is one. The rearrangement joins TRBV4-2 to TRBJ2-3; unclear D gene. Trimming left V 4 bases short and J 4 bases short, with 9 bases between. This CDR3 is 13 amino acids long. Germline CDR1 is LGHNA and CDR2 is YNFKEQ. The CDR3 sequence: CASSRLLADTQYF. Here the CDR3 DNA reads TGTGCCAGCAGCCGATTGCTGGCAGATACGCAGTATTTT.